The present T cell receptor beta chain was sequenced within a study of blood T cell repertoires in COVID-19. In the study overall: Material from acute and convalescent COVID-19 was sourced from the United States, Italy and Spain.

With V trimmed by 0 bases and J by 5 bases, 7 bases remained unmatched. Germline CDR1 reads LNHNV; CDR2 reads YYDKDF (reference sequence). The CDR3 is 16 amino acids. Repertoires were generated with immunoSEQ multiplex PCR, while TCRdb's copy carries only in-frame clones and drops some. The table has 380,000 or so clones, about 89% seen once. The sequenced sample consisted of peripheral blood. The genes are TRBV15 and TRBJ2-5; 9 bases match TRBD1. This TCR derives from a man aged 35 to 55 with acute or convalescent COVID-19. CDR3 nucleotide sequence: TGTGCCACCAGCAGAGATACACAGGGGGCTTGGGAGACCCAGTACTTC. Encoded protein: CATSRDTQGAWETQYF. Full variable domain (remainder filled in from reference TRBV15 and TRBJ2-5): DAMVIQNPRYQVTQFGKPVTLSCSQTLNHNVMYWYQQKSSQAPKLLFHYYDKDFNNEADTPDNFQSRRPNTSFCFLDIRSPGLGDTAMYLCATSRDTQGAWETQYFGPGTRLLVL.